The rows below give T cell receptor beta chains drawn from one sample of a study of Ad26.COV2.S vaccination and SARS-CoV-2 variants. Sequencing used immunoSEQ multiplex PCR; TCRdb keeps in-frame clones, though not all of them. Found here are some 450,000 clones, 80% to 95% of them singletons; the top ten hold less than 4.5%. The specimen was peripheral blood, collected in a trial of Ad26.COV2.S vaccine versus placebo. Every receptor here comes from a person between 18 and 65 years old who received the Ad26.COV2.S COVID-19 vaccine or a placebo. Both conserved end residues are part of each CDR3. Fields, in order: V gene, J gene, clone size, D gene, CDR3 DNA, CDR3 protein. D genes are given only for firm matches. The size of a clone is reported for some rows only, either as once, few or many, or as a class for expanded clones.

v_call: TRBV7-8; j_call: TRBJ1-1; clone_size: NA; d_call: NA; cdr3_nt: TGTGCCAGCAGCTTAGGTTATAAGGGACTGAACACTGAAGCTTTCTTT; cdr3_aa: CASSLGYKGLNTEAFF
v_call: TRBV5-8; j_call: TRBJ2-2; clone_size: NA; d_call: NA; cdr3_nt: TGTGCCAGCAGCTTCCGGGAATCCTACACCGGGGAGCTGTTTTTT; cdr3_aa: CASSFRESYTGELFF
v_call: TRBV18; j_call: TRBJ2-7; clone_size: NA; d_call: TRBD2; cdr3_nt: TGTGCCAGCTCACCAGAACTAGCGGGAAAGTACGAGCAGTACTTC; cdr3_aa: CASSPELAGKYEQYF
v_call: TRBV9; j_call: TRBJ2-7; clone_size: NA; d_call: TRBD1; cdr3_nt: TGTGCCAGCAGCTTAAGGGACAGGGAAATCGACGAGCAGTACTTC; cdr3_aa: CASSLRDREIDEQYF
v_call: TRBV9; j_call: TRBJ2-2; clone_size: once; d_call: NA; cdr3_nt: TGTGCCAGCAGCATTACCAGGGACACCGGGGAGCTGTTTTTT; cdr3_aa: CASSITRDTGELFF
v_call: TRBV27; j_call: TRBJ2-7; clone_size: NA; d_call: NA; cdr3_nt: TGTGCCAGCAGACCTGCCGGGAACTCCTACGAGCAGTACTTC; cdr3_aa: CASRPAGNSYEQYF
v_call: TRBV6-5; j_call: TRBJ2-7; clone_size: NA; d_call: TRBD1; cdr3_nt: TGTGCCGTCCGGGACAGGGTTAACGAGCAGTACTTC; cdr3_aa: CAVRDRVNEQYF
v_call: TRBV7-2; j_call: TRBJ2-7; clone_size: NA; d_call: NA; cdr3_nt: TGTGCCAGCAGCTTAGAAGTTGGGGGGTCAAGCTCCTACGAGCAGTACTTC; cdr3_aa: CASSLEVGGSSSYEQYF
v_call: TRBV4-1; j_call: TRBJ2-7; clone_size: once; d_call: NA; cdr3_nt: TGCGCCAGCACCCCTGGGCCTCGAGGGAACTACGAGCAGTACTTC; cdr3_aa: CASTPGPRGNYEQYF
v_call: TRBV5-1; j_call: TRBJ2-7; clone_size: NA; d_call: NA; cdr3_nt: TGCGCCAGCAGCTTCGACAGCTCCTACGAGCAGTACTTC; cdr3_aa: CASSFDSSYEQYF
v_call: TRBV19; j_call: TRBJ1-1; clone_size: NA; d_call: NA; cdr3_nt: TGTGCCAGTAGTATACAGGGTTTTGCTGAAGCTTTCTTT; cdr3_aa: CASSIQGFAEAFF
v_call: TRBV3-1/TRBV3-2; j_call: TRBJ2-5; clone_size: NA; d_call: TRBD1; cdr3_nt: TGTGCCAGCAGCCAAAGACGCGGGACAGGGATCCGAGAGACCCAGTACTTC; cdr3_aa: CASSQRRGTGIRETQYF
v_call: TRBV7-2; j_call: TRBJ2-5; clone_size: NA; d_call: NA; cdr3_nt: TGTGCCAGCAGCTTAGCGGGTATAGAGAGGGAGACCCAGTACTTC; cdr3_aa: CASSLAGIERETQYF
v_call: TRBV11-2; j_call: TRBJ2-5; clone_size: NA; d_call: TRBD2; cdr3_nt: TGTGCCAGCAGCCGCAGAGTAGCGGGAAGGGGAGAGACCCAGTACTTC; cdr3_aa: CASSRRVAGRGETQYF
v_call: TRBV29-1; j_call: TRBJ2-3; clone_size: NA; d_call: NA; cdr3_nt: TGCAGCGTTGCTGTCCGCACCACAGATACGCAGTATTTT; cdr3_aa: CSVAVRTTDTQYF
v_call: TRBV5-1; j_call: TRBJ2-1; clone_size: NA; d_call: NA; cdr3_nt: TGCGCCAGCAGCTCCGGGACGTCCGTTGGAAATGAGCAGTTCTTC; cdr3_aa: CASSSGTSVGNEQFF
v_call: TRBV2; j_call: TRBJ1-1; clone_size: NA; d_call: NA; cdr3_nt: TGTGCCAGCAGTGCGGGACGCCAGAACACTGAAGCTTTCTTT; cdr3_aa: CASSAGRQNTEAFF
v_call: TRBV2; j_call: TRBJ2-1; clone_size: NA; d_call: TRBD1; cdr3_nt: TGTGCCAGCAGGACAGGGTTAGAGGAGCAGTTCTTC; cdr3_aa: CASRTGLEEQFF
v_call: TRBV6-5; j_call: TRBJ2-1; clone_size: NA; d_call: TRBD1; cdr3_nt: TGTGCCAGCATGGGACAGGGTATAAGTGAGCAGTTCTTC; cdr3_aa: CASMGQGISEQFF
v_call: TRBV6-5; j_call: TRBJ1-1; clone_size: NA; d_call: NA; cdr3_nt: TGTGCCAGCAGTTCGAGGACAGCGAACACTGAAGCTTTCTTT; cdr3_aa: CASSSRTANTEAFF
v_call: TRBV5-1; j_call: TRBJ2-2; clone_size: NA; d_call: TRBD2; cdr3_nt: TGCGCCAGCAGCTTACCGACTAGCGGGCCGAACACCGGGGAGCTGTTTTTT; cdr3_aa: CASSLPTSGPNTGELFF
v_call: TRBV7-8; j_call: TRBJ2-7; clone_size: NA; d_call: NA; cdr3_nt: TGTGCCAGCAGCCCTGACTCCTTAGAGCAGTACTTC; cdr3_aa: CASSPDSLEQYF
v_call: TRBV7-2; j_call: TRBJ1-5; clone_size: NA; d_call: NA; cdr3_nt: TGTGCCAGCAGCCCGGGAGGGAACCCTCTCCAGCCCCAGCATTTT; cdr3_aa: CASSPGGNPLQPQHF
v_call: TRBV29-1; j_call: TRBJ2-3; clone_size: NA; d_call: NA; cdr3_nt: TGCAGCGTTGAAGGGGGGGATGCTAGCACAGATACGCAGTATTTT; cdr3_aa: CSVEGGDASTDTQYF
v_call: TRBV9; j_call: TRBJ2-1; clone_size: NA; d_call: TRBD2; cdr3_nt: TGTGCCAGCAGCGTAGGGGCGGGAGTGACGAATGAGCAGTTCTTC; cdr3_aa: CASSVGAGVTNEQFF
v_call: TRBV5-4; j_call: TRBJ1-1; clone_size: NA; d_call: NA; cdr3_nt: TGTGCCAGCAGCACGACAGTGAACACTGAAGCTTTCTTT; cdr3_aa: CASSTTVNTEAFF
v_call: TRBV11-1; j_call: TRBJ2-1; clone_size: NA; d_call: TRBD2; cdr3_nt: TGTGCCTGCGAATTCTCTAGCGGCAACAATGAGCAGTTCTTC; cdr3_aa: CACEFSSGNNEQFF
v_call: TRBV6-2/TRBV6-3; j_call: TRBJ1-4; clone_size: once; d_call: NA; cdr3_nt: TGTGCCAGCAGTTACTCCCAGGGGAGGGGTGATAGGGAACTGTTTTTT; cdr3_aa: CASSYSQGRGDRELFF